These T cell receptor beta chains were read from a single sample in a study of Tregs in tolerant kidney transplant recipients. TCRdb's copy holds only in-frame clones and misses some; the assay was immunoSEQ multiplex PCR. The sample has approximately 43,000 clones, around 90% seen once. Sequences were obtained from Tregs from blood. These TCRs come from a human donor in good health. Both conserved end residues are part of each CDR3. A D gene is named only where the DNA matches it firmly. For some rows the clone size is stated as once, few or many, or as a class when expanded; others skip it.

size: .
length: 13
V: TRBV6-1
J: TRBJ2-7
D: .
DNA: TGTGCCAGCAGCGAAGGGGGAGCCTACGAGCAGTACTTC
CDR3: CASSEGGAYEQYF

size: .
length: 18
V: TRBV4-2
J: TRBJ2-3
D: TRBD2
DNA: TGTGCCAGCAGCCCCCGTCCGGGAGGGGTCGGTAGCACAGATACGCAGTATTTT
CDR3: CASSPRPGGVGSTDTQYF

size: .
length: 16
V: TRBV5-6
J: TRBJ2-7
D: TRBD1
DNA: TGTGCCAGCAGCTTGGGGGAAGGGGGCGGCCCCTACGAGCAGTACTTC
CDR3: CASSLGEGGGPYEQYF

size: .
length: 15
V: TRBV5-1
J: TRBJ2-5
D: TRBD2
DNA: TGCGCCAGCAGCGTACTAGCGGGGGGGCCGGAGACCCAGTACTTC
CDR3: CASSVLAGGPETQYF

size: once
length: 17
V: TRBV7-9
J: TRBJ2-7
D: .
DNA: TGTGCCAGCAGCCCCACGCACAGGAAAGGGATAACTTACGAGCAGTACTTC
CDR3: CASSPTHRKGITYEQYF

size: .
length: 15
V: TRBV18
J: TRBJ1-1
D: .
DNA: TGTGCCAGCTCACCACCCCTACCAGGGTACACTGAAGCTTTCTTT
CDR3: CASSPPLPGYTEAFF

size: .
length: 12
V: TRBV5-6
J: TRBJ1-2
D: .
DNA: TGTGCCAGCAGCCTGCCCAACTATGGCTACACCTTC
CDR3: CASSLPNYGYTF

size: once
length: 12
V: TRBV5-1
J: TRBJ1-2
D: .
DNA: TGCGCCAGCAGCGCGGATGTCTATGGCTACACCTTC
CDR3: CASSADVYGYTF

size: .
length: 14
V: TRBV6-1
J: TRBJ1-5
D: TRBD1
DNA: TGTGCCAGCAGTGTACAGGGGTGGAATCAGCCCCAGCATTTT
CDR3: CASSVQGWNQPQHF

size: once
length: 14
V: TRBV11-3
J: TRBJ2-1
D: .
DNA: TGTGCCAGCAGTTTAGGGGACTCCTACAATGAGCAGTTCTTC
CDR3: CASSLGDSYNEQFF

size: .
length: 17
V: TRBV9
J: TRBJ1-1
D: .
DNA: TGTGCCAGCAGCGTAGGGATCTGGGGGGCCGGGAACACTGAAGCTTTCTTT
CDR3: CASSVGIWGAGNTEAFF

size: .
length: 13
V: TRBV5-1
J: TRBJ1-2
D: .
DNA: TGCGCCAGCAGCCTGTCCGCGGACAGCGGCTACACCTTC
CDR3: CASSLSADSGYTF

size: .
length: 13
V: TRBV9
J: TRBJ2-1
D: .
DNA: TGTGCCAGCAGCGTAGGGGGGGAACATGAGCAGTTCTTC
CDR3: CASSVGGEHEQFF

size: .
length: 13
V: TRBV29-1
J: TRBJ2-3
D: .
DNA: TGCAGCGTTGAAACACAGGGAGCAGATACGCAGTATTTT
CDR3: CSVETQGADTQYF

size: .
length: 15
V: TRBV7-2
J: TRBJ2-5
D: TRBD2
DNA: TGTGCCAGCTCCTCCGGGACTAGCGTGTCGGAGACCCAGTACTTC
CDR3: CASSSGTSVSETQYF

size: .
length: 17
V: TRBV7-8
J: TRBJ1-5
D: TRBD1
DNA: TGTGCCAGCAGCTCCTACACAGGGGGCGGTAGCAATCAGCCCCAGCATTTT
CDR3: CASSSYTGGGSNQPQHF

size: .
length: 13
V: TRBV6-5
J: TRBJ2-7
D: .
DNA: TGTGCCAGCAGTTACACAGGATCCTACGAGCAGTACTTC
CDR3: CASSYTGSYEQYF

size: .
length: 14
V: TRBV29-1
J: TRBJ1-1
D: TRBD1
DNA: TGCAGCGTTGAAGTTCGTCAAGGGGGCTTTGAAGCTTTCTTT
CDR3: CSVEVRQGGFEAFF

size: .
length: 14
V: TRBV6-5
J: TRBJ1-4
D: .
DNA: TGTGCCAGCAGTTACCAGGACGGGGGAGAAAAACTGTTTTTT
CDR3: CASSYQDGGEKLFF

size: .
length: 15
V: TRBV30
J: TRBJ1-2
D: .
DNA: TGTGCCTGGAGTGGCGGGACTGGCCGGGGGTATGGCTACACCTTC
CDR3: CAWSGGTGRGYGYTF

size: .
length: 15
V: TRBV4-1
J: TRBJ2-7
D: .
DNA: TGCGCCAGCAGCCAAGATACGGGAGAGATCTACGAGCAGTACTTC
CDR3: CASSQDTGEIYEQYF

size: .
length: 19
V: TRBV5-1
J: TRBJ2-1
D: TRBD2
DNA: TGCGCCAGCAGCTCCCCTAGCGGGAGGAGTGGGGCCGTGGGCGATGAGCAGTTCTTC
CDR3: CASSSPSGRSGAVGDEQFF

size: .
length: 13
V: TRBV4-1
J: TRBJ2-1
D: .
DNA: TGCGCCAGCAGCCGGCTCCCCATGGATGAGCAGTTCTTC
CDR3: CASSRLPMDEQFF

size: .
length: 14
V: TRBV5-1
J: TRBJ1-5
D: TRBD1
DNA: TGCGCCAGCAGCCCCGGACAGGGAGGGCAGCCCCAGCATTTT
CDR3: CASSPGQGGQPQHF

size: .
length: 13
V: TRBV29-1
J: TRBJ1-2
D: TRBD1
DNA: TGCAGCGGTACCGGGACAGGGGGGCGGGGCTACACCTTC
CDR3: CSGTGTGGRGYTF